This TCR beta chain is drawn from a study of cytomegalovirus exposure and HLA in healthy donors listed by TCRdb under 2017. For the study in its entirety: According to a later analysis, the approximately 120 validation repertoires were produced on the same platform as the 700 or so repertoires of the first cohort. The aim of the study was to test whether cataloging public T cell receptors could identify signatures of past pathogen exposure. A separate validation cohort of more than 100 different subjects was used in addition to the roughly 620-subject first cohort. To predict cytomegalovirus infection status, the study combined high-throughput TCR immunosequencing, statistical association of individual TCRs with disease status, and machine learning. Overall results and qualifications from the work: The classifier was reported to diagnose cytomegalovirus status with high specificity and sensitivity in both the original cohort and the validation cohort. While some public TCRs were present in many individuals, most TCR sequences turned up only very rarely across donors. The authors suggested that the approach could potentially be generalized to other disease states and immunological phenotypes. The study listed approximately 150 TCR beta chains as associated with cytomegalovirus. All 120 repertoires were used to score co-occurrence in the validation cohort in a later analysis, because that analysis had no HLA typing for the cohort. In vitro tests confirmed that a few of the cytomegalovirus-associated TCR beta chains recognize cytomegalovirus antigens. Subsequent analysis determined that TCRs grouped into clusters in the first cohort also showed a tendency toward co-occurrence across the 120 validation repertoires, and 85% to 95% of cluster scores exceeded 0.

The donors were included in the validation cohort of roughly 120 subjects, a group kept apart from the approximately 690-subject first cohort. The CDR3 numbers 15 residues from cysteine through phenylalanine. CDR3 DNA only is kept here, 45 bases in frame from base 1. After removal of 5 bases from V and 1 base from J, the junction retains 7 bases not matched to a gene. For CDR1 and CDR2, the germline V gene (reference sequence) lists SEHNR and FQNEAQ. Note on this clone: Its antigen is unknown. Base quality data are lacking; no much larger clone is found one base away.

Libraries were made using the immunoSEQ multiplex PCR assay. In the original analysis: A statistical classification framework was built for diagnosing cytomegalovirus status from the catalog of TCR beta chain sequences. What TCRdb holds here is the immuneACCESS table cut down to in-frame rearrangements. Part of the clones is not present; checked against another copy, under half of the missing clones reflect an unresolved V gene, and the others are unexplained. V, J and clone size derive from that table, while D and trimming were established from the DNA sequence. Across this sample there are 150,000 to 200,000 clones, with roughly three quarters seen only once. The ten largest clones capture 1% to 1.5% of the sample.

The receptor comes from a woman aged 25 to 39 in good health and CMV-seronegative. This chain is built from TRBV7-9 and TRBJ2-7, with 8 central nucleotides matching TRBD1. The sample taken for sequencing was PBMCs. The CDR3 region reads CASSPWTGPSYEQYF. The DNA reads as follows: TGTGCCAGCAGCCCTTGGACAGGGCCGTCCTACGAGCAGTACTTC.